The following is a T cell receptor beta chain sequence with its context. The antigen it binds to is not known. No base quality information exists; no much larger clone differs at one position. The data were obtained in a study of tumor-infiltrating lymphocytes in oesophageal squamous cell carcinoma (dated by TCRdb to 2016 to 2017). In the germline V gene, CDR1 corresponds to MDHEN and CDR2 to SYDVKM. From cysteine to phenylalanine, the CDR3 is 13 amino acids long. The retained sequence is limited to the CDR3, 39 bases, with the frame set at the first base. The library was made by PCR. The listed sequencing device is Illumina HiSeq 2000. The public reads were reanalyzed by TCRdb: fastp trimming at Q25, MiXCR alignment, in-frame beta chains only. Rows are combined by CDR3 protein, so each entry shows the most common genes and DNA. The sample data list about 14,000 distinct CDR3 sequences, and roughly half of these were observed just once. The ten largest account for 12% of the sample.

This sequence was found in a female donor with esophageal squamous cell carcinoma. Sequenced input: blood. The chain joins TRBV28 to TRBJ2-5; the junction holds 7 bases that match TRBD2. The J call could be wrong; TRBJ2-1 is a better fit for the DNA end. The CDR3 corresponds to CASSLRTSREQFF. The DNA sequence follows: TGTGCCAGCAGTTTAAGGACTAGTCGTGAGCAGTTCTTC.